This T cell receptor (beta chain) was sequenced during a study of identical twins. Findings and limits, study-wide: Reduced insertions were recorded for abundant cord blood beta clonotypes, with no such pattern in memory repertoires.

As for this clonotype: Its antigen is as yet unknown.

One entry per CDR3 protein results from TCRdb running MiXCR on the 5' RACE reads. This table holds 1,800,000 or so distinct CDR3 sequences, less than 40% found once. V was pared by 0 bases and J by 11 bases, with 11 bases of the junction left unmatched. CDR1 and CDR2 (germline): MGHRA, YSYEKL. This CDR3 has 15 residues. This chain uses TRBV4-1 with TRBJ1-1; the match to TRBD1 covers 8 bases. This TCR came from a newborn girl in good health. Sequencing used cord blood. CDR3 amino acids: CASSQEGIDRGRAFF. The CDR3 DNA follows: TGCGCCAGCAGCCAAGAGGGGATTGACAGGGGTCGGGCTTTCTTT.